The following is a TCR beta chain sequence with its context. The antigen remains undetermined. The sample belongs to a study of cytomegalovirus exposure and HLA in healthy donors. Study findings and constraints: HLA allele associations emerged for about 18,000 TCR beta sequences in a later analysis, at 0.05 false discovery rate. Later work found most CMV-associated TCR beta chains apparently HLA-restricted.

Use of 60 Vbeta and 13 Jbeta primers characterized the PCR. The method was immunoSEQ multiplex PCR; TCRdb's version includes in-frame clones alone and lacks a portion of them. The data hold 150,000 to 250,000 clones, with roughly four fifths observed a single time. The germline CDR1 and CDR2 sequences are LGHNA and YSLEER. The CDR3 loop spans 17 amino acids. J lost 1 base, V lost 3 bases, and 11 bases had no gene match. The clonotype comes from a boy aged 2 to 9 in good health and CMV-seronegative. The chain joins TRBV4-3 to TRBJ2-7; 8 positions match TRBD2. The sample comprised PBMCs. The CDR3 region has the DNA TGCGCCAGCAGCCATTCGGTTCCGGGGGGGCCGTCCTACGAGCAGTACTTC. It is translated as CASSHSVPGGPSYEQYF.